The 15 T cell receptor beta chains in this list originate from one sample, sequenced in a study of T cell repertoires in cytomegalovirus infection. MiXCR was run by TCRdb on the reads, yielding one entry per CDR3 protein. The sample yields some 150,000 distinct CDR3 sequences, about 6.5% seen once. The source material was PBMCs. The receptors here all came from a human donor in good health (CMV status not recorded). Some clones in this sample may be carry-over from other donors' samples.

The chain carries TRBV6-6 and TRBJ1-1, with D possibly matching TRBD1 (5 bases). This CDR3 spans 12 amino acids. Germline values: CDR1 MNHNY, CDR2 SVGAGI (reference sequence). Between the trimmed V and J ends, which lost 2 bases and 4 bases, there was a span of 5 bases. The CDR3: CASSYGGTEAFF. CDR3 nucleotide sequence: TGTGCCAGCAGTTACGGGGGCACTGAAGCTTTCTTT.

This clonotype has more than one count but fewer than ten. This chain connects TRBV20-1 to TRBJ2-3; D unclear. The CDR3 extends over 13 amino acids. Germline V gene lookup returns CDR1 DFQATT and CDR2 SNEGSKA (reference sequence). Trimming took 1 base from V and 4 from J, leaving 9 bases between them. The CDR3 is CSARGLLADTQYF. The CDR3 DNA follows: TGCAGTGCTAGAGGACTGTTGGCAGATACGCAGTATTTT.

A few counts support this clonotype. The chain links TRBV6-1 to TRBJ1-4; D is perhaps TRBD1 (6 bases). This CDR3 is built from 16 residues. The germline V gene has CDR1 MNHNS and CDR2 SASEGT. V was pared by 5 bases and J by 7 bases, with 20 bases between. The CDR3 spells CASSYPGGGRGEKLFF. As DNA, the CDR3 is TGTGCCAGCAGTTACCCAGGAGGGGGGCGCGGTGAAAAACTGTTTTTT.

This clonotype was seen more than once but under ten times. The chain has TRBV20-1 and TRBJ2-5, with D perhaps matching TRBD2 (5 bases). Germline-derived CDR1 and CDR2 are DFQATT and SNEGSKA (reference sequence). CDR3 length: 16 residues. V lost 6 bases and J 2 bases, leaving 22 bases between the germline ends. This CDR3 is CSARTVLSGKQETQYF. The CDR3 DNA reads as TGCAGTGCGAGGACTGTCTTATCGGGGAAACAAGAGACCCAGTACTTC.

This clonotype was found many times. V usage is TRBV27 and J usage is TRBJ1-2; D unclear. Germline values: CDR1 MNHEY, CDR2 SMNVEV (reference sequence). Trimming cost V 4 bases and J 10 bases, with 22 bases left between them. This CDR3 comprises 15 residues. Here the CDR3 DNA reads TGTGCCAGCAGTTCCCCCGGGTTGGGTAGGGCTTTCTACACCTTC. Translation: CASSSPGLGRAFYTF.

This sequence joins TRBV7-2 and TRBJ1-1, with D hard to call. V was cut by 1 base and J by 4 bases, with 13 bases left in between. This CDR3 has 15 amino acids. From germline, CDR1 is SGHTA and CDR2 FQGNSA. CDR3: CASSLEGIGSTEAFF. In nucleotides, the CDR3 is TGTGCCAGCAGCTTAGAAGGGATTGGGTCCACTGAAGCTTTCTTT.

This clonotype came up a few times. V usage is TRBV4-2 and J usage is TRBJ1-1, with 10 nucleotides matching TRBD1. Germline V gene data show CDR1 as LGHNA and CDR2 as YNFKEQ. V was clipped by 1 base and J by 3 bases; unmatched bases: 14. The CDR3 contains 19 residues. DNA of the CDR3: TGTGCCAGCAGCCAAGTGGGGACAGGGGTGAAGGGCGTAGACACTGAAGCTTTCTTT. Translation: CASSQVGTGVKGVDTEAFF.

Ten or more counts support this clonotype. This chain connects TRBV7-2 to TRBJ2-7; D not certain. Germline V gives CDR1 SGHTA, CDR2 FQGNSA. Trimming cost V 6 bases and J 4 bases, with 22 bases left between them. The CDR3 contains 16 residues. CDR3 sequence (DNA): TGTGCCAGCAGTAACAGTGGGCCACTACTGGGGTACGAGCAGTACTTC. Residues: CASSNSGPLLGYEQYF.

This clonotype was recorded many times. V gene TRBV7-2 combines with J gene TRBJ1-1, with D hard to call. CDR3 length: 14 amino acids. The V gene lost 5 bases and the J gene lost 3 bases, with 13 bases spanning the gap. Germline values: CDR1 SGHTA, CDR2 FQGNSA. Written as DNA, the CDR3 is TGTGCCAGCAGCGTTCGGGGTGCGTACACTGAAGCTTTCTTT. Amino acid sequence: CASSVRGAYTEAFF.

This clonotype was detected ten times or more. The rearrangement uses TRBV12-3 or TRBV12-4 and TRBJ1-1, with TRBD1 matching over 8 bases. The CDR3 covers 14 residues. V dropped 2 bases and J dropped 13; count of bases not matched to a gene: 12. The CDR3 loop reads CASSLTGLDRVGFF. The CDR3 bases are TGTGCCAGCAGTTTAACAGGCCTGGACAGGGTCGGTTTCTTT.

The chain has TRBV10-3 and TRBJ2-7, with D perhaps being TRBD1 or TRBD2 (5 bases each). The V end was cut by 6 bases, the J end by 5 bases, with 17 bases between. Germline CDR1 and CDR2: ENHRY and SYGVKD. CDR3 size: 14 residues. DNA of the CDR3: TGTGCCATCAGCTTGGGACGGAAGGTGGACGAGCAGTACTTC. This codes for CAISLGRKVDEQYF.

This clonotype was detected many times. V usage is TRBV7-8 and J usage is TRBJ1-1; perhaps TRBD1 as D (5 bases). The germline gives CDR1 SGHVS, CDR2 FQNEAQ. Trimming cost V 5 bases and J 4 bases, with 11 bases left between them. The CDR3 is 13 amino acids. CDR3 coding DNA: TGTGCCAGCAGCACCACTAGGGGCACTGAAGCTTTCTTT. This gives the protein CASSTTRGTEAFF.

This clonotype showed up many times. The chain has TRBV12-3 or TRBV12-4 and TRBJ2-7; D remains unclear. The length of the CDR3 is 13 residues. Trimming took off 7 bases at V and 2 bases at J, with 12 bases between the two ends. DNA of the CDR3: TGTGCCAGCACCCCCGTGGGCACCTACGAGCAGTACTTC. This translates into CASTPVGTYEQYF.

This clonotype was counted many times. The chain is built from TRBV10-3 and TRBJ1-1; weak D call: TRBD1 (5 bases). The CDR3 spans 15 residues. Germline V gene sequence: CDR1 ENHRY, CDR2 SYGVKD. V lost 4 bases to trimming and J lost 0 bases, with 12 bases between them. DNA of the CDR3: TGTGCCATCAGTGTCGGACACCTAATGAACACTGAAGCTTTCTTT. Translation gives CAISVGHLMNTEAFF.

At least ten counts were recorded for this clonotype. This chain uses TRBV18 with TRBJ2-3; perhaps TRBD1 as D (6 bases). CDR1 and CDR2 from the germline V gene are KGHSH and LQKENI. Deletions cut 2 bases from V and 2 bases from J, with 14 bases between. The CDR3 totals 16 residues. CDR3 region: CASSPGWDTYTDTQYF. The CDR3 DNA reads TGTGCCAGCTCACCAGGATGGGACACCTACACAGATACGCAGTATTTT.